This entry concerns a single T cell receptor (beta chain). Antigen specificity is unknown. Both 60 Vbeta primers and 13 Jbeta primers went into the PCR. Here immunoSEQ multiplex PCR was the method, and the copy in TCRdb shows in-frame clones only, minus some. The data show about 200,000 clones, 70% to 90% seen once. The sample is drawn from a study of cytomegalovirus exposure and HLA in healthy donors. General study results and limits: Immune exposure data for these donors was limited to CMV serostatus.

Germline V CDR1 and CDR2: SGHTA, FQGNSA. This CDR3 contains 11 residues. V gave up 4 bases and J gave up 11 bases, with 6 bases separating them. Sequencing input: PBMCs. The chain combines TRBV7-2 with TRBJ1-6, with D unresolved. This sequence was found in a man aged 30 to 45 in good health and CMV-seronegative. CDR3 nucleotides: TGTGCCAGCAGCTCCTCTGCACCCCTCCACTTT. Amino acids: CASSSSAPLHF.